These 26 T cell receptor beta chains were all obtained from the same sample, sequenced in a study of CD8 T cells in ankylosing spondylitis. One entry per CDR3 protein results from TCRdb running MiXCR on the 5' RACE reads. The table records a few hundred thousand distinct CDR3 sequences, approximately 10% of them present only once. Specimen: blood, either unsorted or a sorted T cell fraction (not recorded which). All receptors come from a female donor with ankylosing spondylitis or in good health (not recorded which).

The rearrangement joins TRBV7-8 to TRBJ1-6, with D tentatively TRBD1 (6 bases). Germline V gene lookup returns CDR1 SGHVS and CDR2 FQNEAQ. V lost 0 bases and J lost 8, with 17 bases in between. This CDR3 has 17 residues. The CDR3 DNA reads as TGTGCCAGCAGCTTAGCCTCAACAGGGAAAGGGTATTCACCCCTCCACTTT. Amino acid sequence: CASSLASTGKGYSPLHF.

This chain links TRBV20-1 with TRBJ2-3; TRBD2 agrees at 14 bases. The germline V gene encodes CDR1 DFQATT and CDR2 SNEGSKA (reference sequence). The CDR3 length is 17 residues. V lost 5 bases and J lost 0; bases outside the gene matches: 7. The CDR3 region is CSAPGTSGSISTDTQYF. Here the CDR3 DNA reads TGCAGTGCTCCCGGGACTAGCGGGAGTATTAGCACAGATACGCAGTATTTT.

This clonotype was observed at least ten times. V usage is TRBV29-1 and J usage is TRBJ2-1; 11 nucleotides match TRBD2. The V gene end was trimmed by 4 bases and the J gene end by 10 bases; junction bases not matched to a gene: 9. From germline, CDR1 is SQVTM and CDR2 ANQGSEA. This CDR3 is built from 14 residues. Written as DNA, the CDR3 is TGCAGCGTTGTTCTTGGGACTAGCGGTTGGGAGCAGTTCTTC. It encodes CSVVLGTSGWEQFF.

CDR3 region: CASTNRRHQPQHF. The DNA for the CDR3 is TGTGCCAGCACCAACAGAAGACATCAGCCCCAGCATTTT. The chain combines TRBV7-8 with TRBJ1-5, with D uncertain. Trimming pared 7 bases from V and 5 bases from J, leaving 12 bases between. Germline V gives CDR1 SGHVS, CDR2 FQNEAQ. The CDR3 is 13 residues long.

The chain employs TRBV27 and TRBJ2-7; no firm D call. CDR1 is MNHEY, CDR2 SMNVEV, per germline (reference sequence). CDR3 length: 12 residues. Trimming removed 5 bases at V and 5 bases at J, with 10 bases between. The CDR3 DNA follows: TGTGCCAGCAGTGACCACATCCACGAGCAGTACTTC. Its protein product is CASSDHIHEQYF.

Worth noting for this clonotype: A read error may explain this, as a much larger clone is one base away. The genes are TRBV12-3 or TRBV12-4 and TRBJ2-3; 7 nucleotides agree with TRBD1. The length of the CDR3 is 14 residues. V gave up 7 bases and J gave up 4 bases; unmatched junction bases: 8. The CDR3 DNA is TGTGCCAGCAATCCCGGGACAGACGCAGATACGCAGTATTTT. Translated: CASNPGTDADTQYF.

In the case of this clonotype: A read error may be the cause here, since a much bigger clone is one base away. The J gene is TRBJ1-2, the V gene TRBV6-1; maybe TRBD1 (5 bases). In germline, CDR1 is MNHNS, CDR2 SASEGT. This CDR3 is built from 15 residues. For the CDR3, the DNA is TGTGCCAGCAGCCCCAGGACACAGCTTGGTTATGGCGACACCTTC. It codes for CASSPRTQLGYGDTF.

The chain carries TRBV18 and TRBJ2-3, with 9 bases matching TRBD2. Germline assignment: CDR1 KGHSH and CDR2 LQKENI. V dropped 1 base and J dropped 1; count of bases not matched to a gene: 3. The CDR3 is 16 residues long. CDR3 nucleotides: TGTGCCAGCTCACCACTTCCTAGCGGGGGCACAGATACGCAGTATTTT. Amino acid sequence: CASSPLPSGGTDTQYF. The full variable domain, its missing parts supplied by reference TRBV18 and TRBJ2-3, is NAGVMQNPRHLVRRRGQEARLRCSPMKGHSHVYWYRQLPEEGLKFMVYLQKENIIDESGMPKERFSAEFPKEGPSILRIQQVVRGDSAAYFCASSPLPSGGTDTQYFGPGTRLTVL.

This clonotype showed up many times. This chain joins TRBV7-2 and TRBJ2-5; possible D gene TRBD1, 6 bases. The CDR3 loop spans 15 amino acids. Between the trimmed V and J ends, which lost 5 bases and 1 base, there was a span of 14 bases. The germline gives CDR1 SGHTA, CDR2 FQGNSA. The CDR3 DNA reads TGTGCCAGCAGCGAATTGACAGGTCCCCAAGAGACCCAGTACTTC. This sequence encodes CASSELTGPQETQYF.

The sample holds many counts of this clonotype. The chain couples TRBV5-6 to TRBJ2-1, with 11 bases aligning to TRBD2. Germline loops: CDR1 SGHDT, CDR2 YYEEEE. The CDR3 runs 14 residues. Trimming took 0 bases from V and 10 from J; bases not matched to a gene: 3. Here the CDR3 DNA reads TGTGCCAGCAGCTTGGAGGCTAGCGGGGGGGAGCAGTTCTTC. It encodes CASSLEASGGEQFF.

The table lists this clonotype with many counts. The J gene is TRBJ2-1, the V gene TRBV12-3 or TRBV12-4, with a possible D match to TRBD2 (5 bases). This CDR3 has 12 amino acids. V shed 6 bases and J shed 10 bases, with 13 bases lying between them. Here the CDR3 DNA reads TGTGCCAGCAGCCGAACCCCTAGCGAGCAGTTCTTC. Translated, it gives CASSRTPSEQFF.

There are many counts of this clonotype. CDR3 sequence: CASSSARGATDTQYF. CDR3 coding DNA: TGTGCCAGCAGCTCGGCCCGAGGGGCCACAGATACGCAGTATTTT. The chain recombines TRBV7-3 with TRBJ2-3; perhaps D is TRBD1 or TRBD2 (5 bases each). In germline, CDR1 is SGHTA, CDR2 FQGTGA. CDR3 length: 15 residues. Trimming removed 4 bases at V and 2 bases at J, with 13 bases between.

The chain joins TRBV6-5 to TRBJ1-4; the D gene is possibly TRBD1 (5 bases). Trimming removed 6 bases from V and 5 bases from J, with 16 bases in between. CDR1 MNHEY and CDR2 SVGAGI come from the germline V gene. There are 15 residues in the CDR3. In DNA form, the CDR3 reads TGTGCCAGCAGGGACTCCTGGGGCGGAAATGAAAAACTGTTTTTT. It translates to CASRDSWGGNEKLFF.

This clonotype was seen ten or more times. The chain couples TRBV12-3 or TRBV12-4 to TRBJ2-7; unclear D gene. The CDR3 sequence is 14 residues long. Trimming pared 2 bases from V and 2 bases from J, leaving 10 bases between. The CDR3, as DNA: TGTGCCAGCAGTTTAAGTGGCAATACCTACGAGCAGTACTTC. Translated, it gives CASSLSGNTYEQYF.

Points on this clonotype: This may arise from a read error, as a much more abundant clone is one base away. The V and J genes are TRBV6-1 and TRBJ1-3; D is uncertain. The ends were cut back, 3 bases at V and 0 bases at J, with 12 bases in the middle. This CDR3 spans 16 amino acids. CDR1 is MNHNS and CDR2 is SASEGT in the germline V gene. The CDR3 bases are TGTGCCAGCAGTGACTTTGGTGTGAGCTCTGGAAACACCATATATTTT. This encodes CASSDFGVSSGNTIYF.

This clonotype was detected only a few times. V usage is TRBV28 and J usage is TRBJ2-7; a possible D gene is TRBD1 (6 bases). V lost 3 bases, J lost 4 bases, and 16 bases lay in between. The CDR3 runs to 15 residues. In germline, CDR1 is MDHEN, CDR2 SYDVKM. CDR3 nucleotides: TGTGCCAGCAGTTTTCCTCAGGACAGACCATACGAGCAGTACTTC. This sequence encodes CASSFPQDRPYEQYF.

This clonotype was observed at least ten times. This chain links TRBV20-1 with TRBJ1-2; 7 bases match TRBD1. The CDR3 spans 15 residues. Germline loops: CDR1 DFQATT, CDR2 SNEGSKA (reference sequence). Germline trimming cut 0 bases from V and 6 bases from J; bases unmatched to any gene: 10. CDR3 DNA sequence: TGCAGTGCTAGAGATAGTAAGGGGGCCGTAGATGGCTACACCTTC. This codes for CSARDSKGAVDGYTF.

Only a few counts were recorded for this clonotype. V gene TRBV28 combines with J gene TRBJ2-1; D is tentatively TRBD1 or TRBD2 (5 bases each). Between the trimmed V and J ends, which lost 7 bases and 5 bases, there was a span of 18 bases. CDR1 is MDHEN and CDR2 is SYDVKM in the germline V gene. The CDR3 totals 15 residues. CDR3 region: CASTLRDLPDNEQFF. The DNA for the CDR3 is TGTGCCAGCACCCTAAGGGACCTCCCTGACAATGAGCAGTTCTTC.

This clonotype was seen many times. This rearrangement joins TRBV7-8 to TRBJ2-1; D remains ambiguous. This CDR3 contains 15 residues. Germline V gene lookup returns CDR1 SGHVS and CDR2 FQNEAQ. The V end lost 4 bases, the J end lost 10 bases, and 20 bases lay between the germline ends. The CDR3: CASSSPRTALVEQFF. The CDR3 bases are TGTGCCAGCAGCTCACCTCGGACCGCCTTGGTAGAGCAGTTCTTC.

In this sample, this clonotype turned up many times. The chain employs TRBV24-1 and TRBJ2-1, with TRBD2 matching 9 bases. With V trimmed by 3 bases and J by 6 bases, 8 bases remained unmatched. In germline, CDR1 is KGHDR, CDR2 SFDVKD. CDR3 length: 16 residues. The CDR3 DNA reads TGTGCCACCAGTGATCCCGTGGCGGGGGGGCTCAATGAGCAGTTCTTC. Residues: CATSDPVAGGLNEQFF.

This clonotype was picked up many times. The rearrangement uses TRBV5-6 and TRBJ1-2; 11 bases map to TRBD1. This CDR3 is built from 14 residues. Trimming took 2 bases from V and 6 from J; bases not matched to a gene: 3. CDR1 SGHDT and CDR2 YYEEEE come from the germline V gene. CDR3 nucleotides: TGTGCCAGCAGCTTTACGGGACAGGGGGATGGCTACACCTTC. It codes for CASSFTGQGDGYTF.

This clonotype was recorded only once. CDR3 sequence: CASRTGTGHTGELFF. CDR3 DNA: TGTGCCAGCAGGACCGGGACAGGACATACCGGGGAGCTGTTTTTT. The chain carries TRBV2 and TRBJ2-2; the match to TRBD1 covers 8 bases. J gave up 5 bases and V 6 bases, and 8 bases lay outside the gene matches. Germline assignment: CDR1 SNHLY and CDR2 FYNNEI. The CDR3 is made up of 15 amino acids. Looking up the rest from reference TRBV2 and TRBJ2-2 gives the full variable domain: EPEVTQTPSHQVTQMGQEVILRCVPISNHLYFYWYRQILGQKVEFLVSFYNNEISEKSEIFDDQFSVERPDGSNFTLKIRSTKLEDSAMYFCASRTGTGHTGELFFGEGSRLTVL.

There are many counts of this clonotype. V usage is TRBV5-1 and J usage is TRBJ2-7; TRBD1 matches at 7 bases. The CDR3 spans 14 residues. V lost 0 bases, J lost 2 bases, and 2 bases stayed unmatched. From germline, CDR1 is SGHRS and CDR2 YFSETQ. The CDR3 region has the DNA TGCGCCAGCAGCTTGGGGGACAGCACCTACGAGCAGTACTTC. Encoded protein: CASSLGDSTYEQYF.

As for this clonotype: This may be a read error, as it is one base from a much larger clone. The rearrangement links TRBV25-1 to TRBJ1-1, with D possibly TRBD1 on 5 matching bases. Germline lookup yields CDR1 MGHDK and CDR2 SYGVNS. This CDR3 comprises 14 residues. The CDR3 sequence is CASSRYQGKSEALF. In nucleotides, the CDR3 is TGTGCCAGCAGTCGGTACCAGGGAAAAAGTGAAGCTCTCTTT.

This clonotype was seen only a few times. This chain links TRBV14 with TRBJ1-2, with a weak D call TRBD1 (5 bases). The V gene's germline CDR1 is SGHDN and CDR2 FVKESK. V was pared by 1 base and J by 4 bases, with 13 bases between. The CDR3 runs 15 residues. CDR3 DNA sequence: TGTGCCAGCAGCCAAGTCGGAAAGGGGCCCTATGGCTACACCTTC. As protein: CASSQVGKGPYGYTF.

The V gene is TRBV6-1, the J gene TRBJ1-3; 11 nucleotides align to TRBD1. The J segment lost 4 bases and the V segment lost 6 bases, leaving 8 bases of the junction unmatched. The CDR3 is made up of 16 amino acids. The germline V gene has CDR1 MNHNS and CDR2 SASEGT. DNA for the CDR3: TGTGCCAGCAGCCCCGGGACAGGGGGGCTGGGAAACACCATATATTTT. It translates to CASSPGTGGLGNTIYF.